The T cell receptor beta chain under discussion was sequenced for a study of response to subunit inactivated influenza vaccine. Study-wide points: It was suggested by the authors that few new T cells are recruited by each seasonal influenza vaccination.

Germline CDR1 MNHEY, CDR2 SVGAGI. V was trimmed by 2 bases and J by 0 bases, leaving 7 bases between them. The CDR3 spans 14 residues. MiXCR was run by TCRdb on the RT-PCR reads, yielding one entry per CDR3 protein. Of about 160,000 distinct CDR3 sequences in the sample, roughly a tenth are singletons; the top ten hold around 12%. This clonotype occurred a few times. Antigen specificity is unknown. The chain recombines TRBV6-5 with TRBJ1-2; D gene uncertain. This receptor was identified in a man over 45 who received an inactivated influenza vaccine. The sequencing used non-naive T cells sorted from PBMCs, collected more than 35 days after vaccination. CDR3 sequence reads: CASSYADTNYGYTF. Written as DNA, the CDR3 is TGTGCCAGCAGTTACGCCGACACTAACTATGGCTACACCTTC.